Below, 24 T cell receptor beta chains from the same sample are listed, as sequenced in a study of CDR3 diversity in severe acne. TCRdb re-analysed the PCR reads in MiXCR, keeping a single row per CDR3 protein. The sample has tens of thousands of distinct CDR3 sequences; under 65% are singletons. The sample taken for sequencing was blood. Receptors were obtained from a male donor in good health, without acne.

This chain joins TRBV20-1 and TRBJ2-4, with D perhaps matching TRBD1 (7 bases). The CDR3 has 17 residues. V gave up 0 bases and J gave up 8 bases, with 23 bases separating them. Per the germline V gene, CDR1 is DFQATT and CDR2 is SNEGSKA (reference sequence). This CDR3 reads CSARDPGGLTEIDIQYF. CDR3 nucleotide sequence: TGCAGTGCTAGAGATCCAGGGGGACTTACGGAGATAGACATTCAGTACTTC.

The chain is built from TRBV7-9 and TRBJ1-1, with TRBD1 matching over 7 bases. Germline CDR1 and CDR2: SEHNR and FQNEAQ (reference sequence). The CDR3 has 15 amino acids. V lost 1 base to trimming and J lost 1 base; unmatched junction nucleotides: 3. CDR3 nucleotide sequence: TGTGCCAGCAGCTTAGTCGGGACAGCGAACACTGAAGCTTTCTTT. Residues: CASSLVGTANTEAFF.

In this sample, this clonotype turned up once. It is unclear where the CDR3 begins or ends on the DNA, so no DNA is shown, and the CDR3 is as TCRdb lists it. The V call is TRBV6-5, the J call TRBJ2-5; whether TRBD2, the table's D call, matches the DNA was not checked. The CDR3 region is 21 residues in length, termini included. Germline V CDR1 and CDR2: MNHEY, SVGAGI. The CDR3 sequence is CASSPGSGRSPLHFGNGTQYF.

Turning to this clonotype: Since the CDR3 does not end with the conserved phenylalanine or tryptophan, this likely comes from a read error. V and J are TRBV5-1 and TRBJ2-2; D is undetermined. CDR3 length equals 13 residues. Germline CDR1 reads SGHRS; CDR2 reads YFSETQ. The CDR3: CASSLANTGELFL. The CDR3 DNA follows: TGTGCCAGCAGCTTGGCCAATACCGGGGAGCTGTTTCTT.

This clonotype was detected ten times or more. J is TRBJ1-2 and V is TRBV24-1, with 7 positions matching TRBD1. In germline, CDR1 is KGHDR, CDR2 SFDVKD. The CDR3 is 18 amino acids. Trimming removed 5 bases from V and 6 bases from J; junction bases left unmatched: 20. In nucleotides, the CDR3 is TGTGCCACCAGTGGGGGGGGGGGGAAGACAGGGAGCTGCGATGGCTACACCTTC. Translated: CATSGGGGKTGSCDGYTF.

The V and J genes are TRBV12-3 or TRBV12-4 and TRBJ1-4; TRBD1 matches at 7 bases. This CDR3 is 14 amino acids long. Unmatched junction bases numbered 5, after V lost 3 bases and J lost 7 bases. The CDR3 region has the DNA TGTGCCAGCAGTTTTGGGGACAGTGGTGAAAAACTGTTTTTT. It is translated as CASSFGDSGEKLFF.

The V and J genes are TRBV20-1 and TRBJ2-7, with 7 bases identical to TRBD2. Germline trimming cut 0 bases from V and 0 bases from J; bases unmatched to any gene: 8. There are 16 residues in the CDR3. The germline CDR1 and CDR2 sequences are DFQATT and SNEGSKA (reference sequence). Here the CDR3 DNA reads TGCAGTGCTAGAGATCAAAGCGGGACCGGCTCCTACGAGCAGTACTTC. Residues: CSARDQSGTGSYEQYF.

At least ten counts were recorded for this clonotype. V gene TRBV10-1 combines with J gene TRBJ2-2; 8 positions match TRBD1. From germline, CDR1 is WNHNN and CDR2 SYGVQD (reference sequence). J lost 6 bases, V lost 4 bases, and 4 bases had no gene match. This CDR3 has 14 residues. The CDR3 protein is CASSGTGLAGELFF. CDR3 coding DNA: TGCGCCAGCAGTGGGACAGGGCTCGCCGGGGAGCTGTTTTTT.

The table lists this clonotype with many counts. The V call is TRBV6-5, the J call TRBJ2-7; 7 nucleotides match TRBD1. The CDR3 runs 15 residues. J gave up 3 bases and V 0 bases, and 5 bases lay outside the gene matches. CDR1 is MNHEY and CDR2 is SVGAGI in the germline V gene. Here the CDR3 reads CASSYSTQGDYEQYF. CDR3 bases: TGTGCCAGCAGTTACTCGACCCAGGGGGACTACGAGCAGTACTTC.

V usage is TRBV20-1 and J usage is TRBJ2-7; 8 positions match TRBD1. Germline V gives CDR1 DFQATT, CDR2 SNEGSKA (reference sequence). The V gene end was trimmed by 5 bases and the J gene end by 4 bases; junction bases not matched to a gene: 13. This CDR3 spans 15 amino acids. The CDR3 DNA sequence: TGCAGTGCTGCTGATCCCAGGGGGCGTTCGTACGAGCAGTACTTC. It is translated as CSAADPRGRSYEQYF.

This clonotype was detected a few times. A much larger clone is a single base away; this may be a read error. V gene TRBV20-1 combines with J gene TRBJ2-2; TRBD2 matches at 8 bases. This CDR3 is 15 amino acids long. Germline CDR1 reads DFQATT; CDR2 reads SNEGSKA (reference sequence). V was pared by 0 bases and J by 5 bases, with 5 bases of the junction left unmatched. The CDR3 sequence is CSARDKRGRTGELFF. The CDR3 coding sequence is TGCAGTGCTAGAGATAAGCGGGGGAGGACCGGGGAGCTGTTTTTT.

The chain couples TRBV19 to TRBJ2-2, with D possibly matching TRBD1 (6 bases). V was shortened by 5 bases and J by 5 bases, with 15 bases between the two germline ends. Germline V gene data show CDR1 as LNHDA and CDR2 as SQIVND (reference sequence). The CDR3 loop spans 15 amino acids. The CDR3 reads CASSATDRRTGELFF. The CDR3 nucleotides read TGTGCCAGTAGTGCCACGGACAGACGGACCGGGGAGCTGTTTTTT. The full variable domain, its missing parts supplied by reference TRBV19 and TRBJ2-2, is DGGITQSPKYLFRKEGQNVTLSCEQNLNHDAMYWYRQDPGQGLRLIYYSQIVNDFQKGDIAEGYSVSREKKESFPLTVTSAQKNPTAFYLCASSATDRRTGELFFGEGSRLTVL.

This clonotype has ten or more counts. The rearrangement joins TRBV5-5 to TRBJ1-4, with no clear D. Deletions cut 4 bases from V and 7 bases from J, with 14 bases between. The CDR3 is made up of 14 amino acids. The germline gives CDR1 SGHKS, CDR2 YYEKEE (reference sequence). CDR3 sequence reads: CASSPDNLAEKLFF. In nucleotides, the CDR3 is TGTGCCAGCAGCCCCGACAATCTCGCTGAAAAACTGTTTTTT.

A remark on this clonotype: At one of its ends the junction is not consistent with the germline gene, which may arise from a read error. This chain links TRBV30 with TRBJ2-2; a possible D gene is TRBD2 (6 bases). Germline CDR1 and CDR2: GTSNPN and SVGIG (reference sequence). The CDR3 has 14 amino acids. As DNA, the CDR3 is TGTGCCTGGAGTTTACAGCCGAACGCCGGGGGGCTGTTTTTT. It specifies CAWSLQPNAGGLFF.

The rearrangement joins TRBV10-3 to TRBJ2-5; the D call may be TRBD1 or TRBD2 (7 bases each). CDR3 length: 14 amino acids. Per germline, CDR1 ENHRY and CDR2 SYGVKD. Trimming left V 3 bases short and J 7 bases short, with 15 bases between. CDR3 residues: CAISETGEGGTQYF. In nucleotides, the CDR3 is TGTGCCATCAGTGAAACAGGGGAGGGGGGGACCCAGTACTTC.

The chain combines TRBV12-3 or TRBV12-4 with TRBJ1-2, with TRBD1 as a possible D gene (6 bases). The CDR3 has 12 residues. V shed 7 bases and J shed 7 bases, with 13 bases lying between them. The CDR3 sequence is CASNKGGSGYTF. CDR3 nucleotide sequence: TGTGCCAGCAACAAAGGGGGGAGTGGCTACACCTTC.

The chain links TRBV19 to TRBJ2-6; 8 bases map to TRBD1. CDR3 length: 17 residues. CDR1 LNHDA and CDR2 SQIVND come from the germline V gene (reference sequence). Trimming took 8 bases from V and 0 from J; bases not matched to a gene: 9. The CDR3 reads CASVWDRIHSGANVLTF. The CDR3 DNA reads as TGTGCCAGTGTATGGGACAGGATTCACTCTGGGGCCAACGTCCTGACTTTC.

This clonotype appeared many times. The chain employs TRBV18 and TRBJ1-1; 7 bases fit TRBD1. The CDR3 is made up of 15 amino acids. With V trimmed by 3 bases and J by 5 bases, 9 bases remained unmatched. Germline V gene sequence: CDR1 KGHSH, CDR2 LQKENI. CDR3 amino acids: CASSPRQGLGTEAFF. The CDR3 region has the DNA TGTGCCAGCTCACCCAGACAGGGCCTGGGGACTGAAGCTTTCTTT.

This sequence joins TRBV5-4 and TRBJ2-2, with D unclear. The germline CDR1 and CDR2 sequences are SGHNT and YYREEE (reference sequence). The CDR3 spans 16 residues. V dropped 0 bases and J dropped 0 bases, with 9 bases sitting between them. The CDR3 loop reads CASSLDATTNTGELFF. The CDR3 DNA reads as TGTGCCAGCAGCTTGGACGCGACAACGAACACCGGGGAGCTGTTTTTT.

The gene calls are TRBV19 and TRBJ1-2; D ambiguous. V was trimmed by 8 bases and J by 8 bases, leaving 15 bases between them. The CDR3 has 12 amino acids. The germline V gene has CDR1 LNHDA and CDR2 SQIVND (reference sequence). The CDR3 loop reads CASSTPIVGYTF. The DNA for the CDR3 is TGTGCCAGTTCGACGCCGATAGTGGGCTACACCTTC.

This clonotype was picked up a small number of times. The gene calls are TRBV2 and TRBJ2-5; D is unclear. Per the germline V gene, CDR1 is SNHLY and CDR2 is FYNNEI. The CDR3 has 14 amino acids. V gave up 7 bases and J gave up 3 bases, with 15 bases separating them. In nucleotides, the CDR3 is TGTGCCAGCAACGTTCGATTGGGGAAAGAGACCCAGTACTTC. Translation gives CASNVRLGKETQYF.

Here the CDR3 reads CSASSGDDYGYTF. The CDR3 bases are TGCAGTGCTAGCTCAGGGGATGACTATGGCTACACCTTC. The chain is built from TRBV20-1 and TRBJ1-2; TRBD1 is a possible D gene (6 bases). The ends were cut back, 3 bases at V and 3 bases at J, with 11 bases in the middle. The CDR3 covers 13 residues. Germline V gene data show CDR1 as DFQATT and CDR2 as SNEGSKA (reference sequence).

The CDR3 loop reads CASSTLAGGYQETQYF. In DNA, the CDR3 is TGTGCCAGCAGCACCTTAGCGGGGGGGTACCAAGAGACCCAGTACTTC. V usage is TRBV7-3 and J usage is TRBJ2-5, with 11 bases lining up with TRBD2. This CDR3 comprises 16 residues. Germline-derived CDR1 and CDR2 are SGHTA and FQGTGA. The trim removed 5 bases at V and 0 bases at J, leaving 5 bases unmatched.

V usage is TRBV5-1 and J usage is TRBJ2-5; the D is unclear. V lost 2 bases to trimming and J lost 5 bases, with 7 bases between them. In germline, CDR1 is SGHRS, CDR2 YFSETQ. This CDR3 comprises 12 residues. The CDR3 DNA reads as TGCGCCAGCAGCTTACGGCCGGAGACCCAGTACTTC. It specifies CASSLRPETQYF.